This paragraph covers one T cell receptor beta chain sequence. This entry comes from a study of cytomegalovirus exposure and HLA in healthy donors. PCR involved 60 Vbeta and 13 Jbeta primers. Produced via immunoSEQ multiplex PCR; TCRdb's table is partial and in-frame only. The sample lists approximately 110,000 clones, roughly 70% occurring once. The sample consisted of PBMCs. The TCR originated in a young man in good health and CMV-seropositive.

CDR3 bases: TGTGCCAGCAGTTACCTGGGGGCGAATCCCTACGAGCAGTACTTC. Its translation: CASSYLGANPYEQYF. The chain employs TRBV6-5 and TRBJ2-7; D might be TRBD1 (6 bases). V was trimmed by 2 bases and J by 2 bases, leaving 13 bases between them. In germline, CDR1 is MNHEY, CDR2 SVGAGI. This CDR3 has 15 residues.